The 9 T cell receptor beta chains below come from one sample, sequenced in a study of OX40 agonist ivuxolimab in advanced cancers. Produced via immunoSEQ multiplex PCR; TCRdb's table is partial and in-frame only. The table lists under 90,000 clones, approximately 89% of them singletons. The source material was CD4+ or CD8+ T cells sorted from blood, sampled in a trial of the OX40 agonist ivuxolimab. The receptors come from an adult with an advanced solid tumor such as melanoma, head and neck, liver or kidney cancer.

This chain uses TRBV5-1 with TRBJ2-5, with D perhaps matching TRBD1 (5 bases). This CDR3 contains 13 residues. CDR1 and CDR2 from the germline V gene are SGHRS and YFSETQ. The V gene lost 6 bases and the J gene lost 0 bases, with 9 bases spanning the gap. This CDR3 is CASMGRDQETQYF. CDR3 coding DNA: TGCGCCAGCATGGGCAGGGACCAAGAGACCCAGTACTTC.

This clone has only one observation. The chain employs TRBV19 and TRBJ1-1; D remains ambiguous. With 1 base removed from V and 11 bases from J, the gap between germline ends came to 17 bases. The CDR3 contains 14 residues. The germline gives CDR1 LNHDA, CDR2 SQIVND (reference sequence). The CDR3 bases are TGTGCCAGTAGTATAGTCCCCCCTCTAACGGAGGCTTTCTTT. It codes for CASSIVPPLTEAFF. Looking up the rest from reference TRBV19 and TRBJ1-1 gives the full variable domain: DGGITQSPKYLFRKEGQNVTLSCEQNLNHDAMYWYRQDPGQGLRLIYYSQIVNDFQKGDIAEGYSVSREKKESFPLTVTSAQKNPTAFYLCASSIVPPLTEAFFGQGTRLTVV.

The V gene is TRBV5-1, the J gene TRBJ2-7; 10 bases are a match to TRBD2. Germline loops: CDR1 SGHRS, CDR2 YFSETQ. The CDR3 is 15 amino acids. Trimming cost V 4 bases and J 2 bases; bases outside gene matches: 6. The CDR3 DNA reads as TGCGCCAGCAGCGTCGGACTAGCGGTGGCCTACGAGCAGTACTTC. This codes for CASSVGLAVAYEQYF.

The chain has TRBV11-2 and TRBJ2-7, with D hard to call. CDR1 is SGHAT, CDR2 FQNNGV, per germline. Trimming took off 0 bases at V and 4 bases at J, with 7 bases between the two ends. CDR3 size: 13 residues. The CDR3 DNA is TGTGCCAGCAGCTTAGATCGGCCGTACGAGCAGTACTTC. Protein: CASSLDRPYEQYF.

The rearrangement joins TRBV6-1 to TRBJ2-7; D perhaps matches TRBD1 (5 bases). This CDR3 spans 16 amino acids. The V and J ends lost 1 base and 3 bases respectively, with 16 bases between them. Looked up from germline, CDR1 is MNHNS and CDR2 is SASEGT. The CDR3 DNA follows: TGTGCCAGCAGTGAAGAATACAGGCCGGCTATCTACGAGCAGTACTTC. Its translation is CASSEEYRPAIYEQYF.

The J gene is TRBJ2-5, the V gene TRBV7-9, with D perhaps TRBD1 or TRBD2 (5 bases each). The CDR3 length is 15 residues. V lost 5 bases, J lost 7 bases, and 20 bases lay in between. Germline V gives CDR1 SEHNR, CDR2 FQNEAQ (reference sequence). The CDR3 sequence: CASSHEGTGAGTQYF. The CDR3 nucleotides are TGTGCCAGCAGCCACGAGGGAACTGGGGCTGGGACCCAGTACTTC.

The CDR3 DNA follows: TGCAGCGTTGGGGGGGGCGGAAAAGAACAATATGGCTACACCTTC. It specifies CSVGGGGKEQYGYTF. This rearrangement joins TRBV29-1 to TRBJ1-2; weak D call: TRBD1 (6 bases). The V gene lost 4 bases and the J gene lost 5 bases, with 20 bases spanning the gap. This CDR3 comprises 15 residues. Germline V CDR1 and CDR2: SQVTM, ANQGSEA.

The chain employs TRBV7-8 and TRBJ2-5, with D possibly matching TRBD2 (8 bases). This CDR3 spans 16 amino acids. V was trimmed by 4 bases and J by 11 bases, leaving 26 bases between them. CDR1 SGHVS and CDR2 FQNEAQ come from the germline V gene. The CDR3 is CASSSGQVAAAGEQYF. The CDR3 DNA follows: TGTGCCAGCAGCTCTGGACAGGTGGCCGCAGCGGGGGAGCAGTACTTC. Full variable domain (remainder filled in from reference TRBV7-8 and TRBJ2-5): GAGVSQSPRYKVAKRGQDVALRCDPISGHVSLFWYQQALGQGPEFLTYFQNEAQLDKSGLPSDRFFAERPEGSVSTLKIQRTQQEDSAVYLCASSSGQVAAAGEQYFGPGTRLLVL.

Regarding this clone: The junction does not match germline at one end; this may be a read error. V gene TRBV20-1 combines with J gene TRBJ2-1; D perhaps matches TRBD1 (5 bases). The CDR3 consists of 11 residues. Germline assignment: CDR1 DFQATT and CDR2 SNEGSKA (reference sequence). The DNA of the CDR3 is TGCAGTGCTAGAGTAGCAGACAGCAGGGTCTTC. Protein sequence: CSARVADSRVF.